A single sample gave rise to the 21 T cell receptor beta chains below, sequenced in a study of human T cells and chemical hapten exposure. The time point: pre-sensitization, week 0. Regarding treatment: therapeutic diphenylcyclopropenone sensitization with weekly scalp DPC. Before extraction, the whole blood was not fractionated, and total RNA was taken from it. TCRdb re-called the RACE reads through MiXCR, storing one row per CDR3 protein. Here the sample spans about 30,000 distinct CDR3 sequences, 10% being singletons. Here the sequenced sample was whole blood, taken in connection with sensitization to the hapten diphenylcyclopropenone (DPC). The receptors stem from a man aged 50-60 years with alopecia areata. Some clones in this sample may be carry-over from other donors' samples.

This clonotype was found many times. The chain joins TRBV12-3 or TRBV12-4 to TRBJ2-7; 8 bases align to TRBD1. The CDR3 spans 14 residues. The ends lost 2 bases at V and 6 bases at J; junction bases unmatched: 6. CDR3 residues: CASSLITGGREQYF. CDR3 coding DNA: TGTGCCAGCAGTTTAATAACAGGGGGACGCGAGCAGTACTTC.

There are a few counts of this clonotype. V usage is TRBV15 and J usage is TRBJ2-3; D remains ambiguous. Trimming left V 0 bases short and J 4 bases short, with 8 bases between. CDR1 and CDR2 from the germline V gene are LNHNV and YYDKDF (reference sequence). There are 14 residues in the CDR3. This chain's CDR3 is CATSRDFTPDTQYF. DNA of the CDR3: TGTGCCACCAGCAGAGATTTTACTCCAGATACGCAGTATTTT.

This clonotype was observed at least ten times. The V and J genes are TRBV25-1 and TRBJ2-7; D remains unclear. Germline loops: CDR1 MGHDK, CDR2 SYGVNS. V shed 7 bases and J shed 5 bases, with 9 bases lying between them. The CDR3 totals 11 residues. The CDR3 is CASTRLDEQYF. The CDR3 nucleotides read TGTGCCAGCACCCGGCTGGACGAGCAGTACTTC.

The chain employs TRBV28 and TRBJ2-2, with TRBD1 matching over 9 bases. The germline gives CDR1 MDHEN, CDR2 SYDVKM. This CDR3 comprises 16 residues. J gave up 5 bases and V 2 bases, and 6 bases lay outside the gene matches. In DNA form, the CDR3 reads TGTGCCAGCAGTTTACCTGACAGGGGGAGAACCGGGGAGCTGTTTTTT. Translation gives CASSLPDRGRTGELFF.

There are a few counts of this clonotype. The chain joins TRBV24-1 to TRBJ2-2; maybe TRBD2 (6 bases). CDR3 length equals 14 residues. The V end lost 7 bases, the J end lost 17 bases, and 25 bases lay between the germline ends. Germline CDR1 is KGHDR and CDR2 is SFDVKD. The CDR3 region has the DNA TGTGCCACCAGCGAGCGGAGAAATACCGGGAGCTTTTTTTTT. Protein: CATSERRNTGSFFF.

This clonotype occurred many times. The V gene is TRBV29-1, the J gene TRBJ2-7; TRBD2 matches at 11 bases. J was trimmed by 6 bases and V by 2 bases; bases with no gene match: 6. CDR3 length: 14 residues. Germline CDR1 reads SQVTM; CDR2 reads ANQGSEA. CDR3 DNA: TGCAGCGTTGAACTAGCGGGAGGCAGGAGCGAGCAGTACTTC. Encoded protein: CSVELAGGRSEQYF.

This clonotype was seen more than once but under ten times. The chain is built from TRBV12-3 or TRBV12-4 and TRBJ2-1, with no clear D. V was shortened by 4 bases and J by 6 bases, with 10 bases between the two germline ends. The CDR3 covers 13 residues. CDR3 protein: CASSSDPPNEQFF. For the CDR3, the DNA is TGTGCCAGCAGTTCGGACCCCCCCAATGAGCAGTTCTTC.

This clonotype was recorded a few times. The rearrangement uses TRBV18 and TRBJ1-5; D not certain. V gave up 2 bases and J gave up 7 bases, with 9 bases separating them. This CDR3 comprises 13 residues. Germline CDR1 reads KGHSH; CDR2 reads LQKENI. The CDR3 DNA sequence: TGTGCCAGCTCACCAGAACCGGTGCAGCCCCAGCATTTT. Translating gives CASSPEPVQPQHF.

A remark on this clonotype: The junction and the germline gene differ at one end; a read error may be behind it. The chain is built from TRBV28 and TRBJ2-7, with D perhaps matching TRBD1 (5 bases). The CDR3 covers 12 residues. From germline, CDR1 is MDHEN and CDR2 SYDVKM. CDR3 bases: TGTGCCAGCACCCTCTCGTGGGGCGAGCAGCACTTC. Translation gives CASTLSWGEQHF.

This clonotype has ten or more counts. The V and J genes are TRBV20-1 and TRBJ2-1; TRBD2 matches at 11 bases. This CDR3 has 16 residues. The junction had 6 bases not matched to a gene; V was cut back by 3 bases and J by 2 bases. The germline gives CDR1 DFQATT, CDR2 SNEGSKA (reference sequence). The CDR3 bases are TGCAGTGCTAGCGGTAGCGGGGGGGGAACCTACAATGAGCAGTTCTTC. Its protein is CSASGSGGGTYNEQFF.

CDR3 nucleotide sequence: TGCGCCAGCAGCCTTCTTACTCCCGCGGATACAGATACGCAGTATTTT. Amino acids: CASSLLTPADTDTQYF. The J gene is TRBJ2-3, the V gene TRBV4-1, with D hard to call. This CDR3 contains 16 residues. The V end lost 4 bases, the J end lost 3 bases, and 17 bases lay between the germline ends. Germline CDR1 and CDR2: MGHRA and YSYEKL.

This clonotype was detected only a few times. The gene calls are TRBV28 and TRBJ1-2; 7 bases are shared with TRBD1. With V trimmed by 5 bases and J by 5 bases, 5 bases remained unmatched. The CDR3 is made up of 13 amino acids. Looked up from germline, CDR1 is MDHEN and CDR2 is SYDVKM. For the CDR3, the DNA is TGTGCCAGCAGTGGGACAGAACCTTATGGCTACACCTTC. It specifies CASSGTEPYGYTF.

This clonotype appeared many times. This chain connects TRBV28 to TRBJ2-1, with 10 bases aligning to TRBD1. CDR3 length: 15 amino acids. The V segment lost 6 bases and the J segment 8 bases; nucleotides outside the gene matches: 10. The germline CDR1 and CDR2 sequences are MDHEN and SYDVKM. CDR3: CASSPPGQGRDEQFF. As DNA, the CDR3 is TGTGCCAGCAGCCCCCCGGGACAGGGGAGAGATGAGCAGTTCTTC.

This clonotype came up many times. The V gene is TRBV20-1, the J gene TRBJ2-1, with 10 bases lining up with TRBD2. The CDR3 sequence is 18 residues long. CDR1 and CDR2 (germline): DFQATT, SNEGSKA (reference sequence). Unmatched junction bases numbered 8, after V lost 0 bases and J lost 0 bases. The CDR3 region is CSARDRRVAGGSYNEQFF. The CDR3 region has the DNA TGCAGTGCTAGAGATCGTAGGGTAGCGGGGGGCTCCTACAATGAGCAGTTCTTC.

This clonotype was seen at least ten times. CDR3 nucleotide sequence: TGCAGCGTCGCAACTAGCGGGGCTTATACAGATACGCAGTATTTT. Translating gives CSVATSGAYTDTQYF. This sequence joins TRBV29-1 and TRBJ2-3, with TRBD2 identical over 10 bases. V lost 6 bases and J lost 3; bases outside the gene matches: 9. This CDR3 is 15 amino acids long. In germline, CDR1 is SQVTM, CDR2 ANQGSEA.

This clonotype was detected many times. The chain is built from TRBV28 and TRBJ2-1, with TRBD2 matching over 10 bases. Losses at the gene ends were 3 bases for V and 8 bases for J; bases not matched to a gene: 7. CDR3 length equals 15 residues. Germline V gene sequence: CDR1 MDHEN, CDR2 SYDVKM. CDR3 in DNA: TGTGCCAGCAGTTTTGGGCTAGCGGGAGCCTATGAGCAGTTCTTC. Amino acids: CASSFGLAGAYEQFF.

This clonotype was recorded at least ten times. V gene TRBV7-2 combines with J gene TRBJ2-3; 7 bases are shared with TRBD2. The junction had 5 bases not matched to a gene; V was cut back by 5 bases and J by 0 bases. The CDR3 sequence is 15 residues long. CDR1 and CDR2 (germline): SGHTA, FQGNSA. The CDR3 sequence is CASSRDYLSTDTQYF. CDR3 bases: TGTGCCAGCAGCCGGGACTACCTTAGCACAGATACGCAGTATTTT.

This clonotype was picked up many times. This chain connects TRBV12-3 or TRBV12-4 to TRBJ1-2; weak D call: TRBD1 (5 bases). The CDR3 contains 15 residues. The germline V and J ends were trimmed by 2 bases and 7 bases, with 17 bases remaining between them. The CDR3 sequence is CASSLPSGGEGGYTF. The CDR3 nucleotides are TGTGCCAGCAGTTTACCCTCGGGGGGAGAAGGTGGCTACACCTTC.

This clonotype was observed many times. The chain couples TRBV5-1 to TRBJ1-2, with 8 bases identical to TRBD1. This CDR3 has 14 residues. Germline lookup yields CDR1 SGHRS and CDR2 YFSETQ. Trimming cost V 4 bases and J 4 bases; bases outside gene matches: 6. CDR3 bases: TGCGCCAGCAGCCTACGACAGGGGTCCTATGGCTACACCTTC. This gives the protein CASSLRQGSYGYTF.

This clonotype has at least ten counts. V gene TRBV5-1 combines with J gene TRBJ2-7; 8 bases map to TRBD1. This CDR3 comprises 14 residues. Germline CDR1 SGHRS, CDR2 YFSETQ. J gave up 7 bases and V 4 bases, and 10 bases lay outside the gene matches. The CDR3 nucleotides are TGCGCCAGCAGCATACCAGGGGGCATGGGGGAGCAGTACTTC. Protein: CASSIPGGMGEQYF.

This clonotype was detected many times. V gene TRBV20-1 combines with J gene TRBJ2-1; the match to TRBD2 covers 9 bases. Germline V lookup: CDR1 DFQATT, CDR2 SNEGSKA (reference sequence). V was pared by 3 bases and J by 8 bases, with 11 bases of the junction left unmatched. The CDR3 loop spans 15 amino acids. Here the CDR3 reads CSASSTSGNLDEQFF. The CDR3 DNA is TGCAGTGCTAGTTCGACTAGCGGTAATTTGGATGAGCAGTTCTTC.